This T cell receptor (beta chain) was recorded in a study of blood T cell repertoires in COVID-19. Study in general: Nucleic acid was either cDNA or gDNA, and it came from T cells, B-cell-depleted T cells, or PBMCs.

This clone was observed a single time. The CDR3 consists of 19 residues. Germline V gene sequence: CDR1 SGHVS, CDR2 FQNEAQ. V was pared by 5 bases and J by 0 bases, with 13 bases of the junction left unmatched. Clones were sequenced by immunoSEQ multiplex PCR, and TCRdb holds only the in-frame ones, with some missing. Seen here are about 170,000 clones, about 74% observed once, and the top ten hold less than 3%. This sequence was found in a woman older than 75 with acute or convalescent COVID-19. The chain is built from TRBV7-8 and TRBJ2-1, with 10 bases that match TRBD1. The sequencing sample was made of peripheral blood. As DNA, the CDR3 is TGTGCCAGCAGCCCCTCAAGACAGGGGGCTATATCCTCCTACAATGAGCAGTTCTTC. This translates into CASSPSRQGAISSYNEQFF. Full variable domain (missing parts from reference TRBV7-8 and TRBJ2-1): GAGVSQSPRYKVAKRGQDVALRCDPISGHVSLFWYQQALGQGPEFLTYFQNEAQLDKSGLPSDRFFAERPEGSVSTLKIQRTQQEDSAVYLCASSPSRQGAISSYNEQFFGPGTRLTVL.